A selection of T cell receptor beta chains follows, all from one sample in a study of shared clonotypes between healthy human individuals. Repertoires were generated with immunoSEQ multiplex PCR, while TCRdb's copy carries only in-frame clones and drops some. The table has approximately 1,500,000 clones, nearly 99% seen once; the top ten hold about 0.45%. Sequenced sample: naive CD4+ T cells sorted from blood. These receptor sequences come from a man between 25 and 39 years old in good health. Both conserved end residues are part of each CDR3. The D gene is left open where the match is weak. Not all rows give a size; the values are once, few, many and, for expanded clones, a class.

j_call | v_call | d_call | clone_size | cdr3_aa | cdr3_nt
TRBJ2-3 | TRBV5-4 | TRBD1 | - | CASSRRDRASTDTQYF | TGTGCCAGCAGCAGGCGGGACAGGGCGTCCACAGATACGCAGTATTTT
TRBJ1-3 | TRBV7-2 | - | - | CASSLAGAGGDTIYF | TGTGCCAGCAGCTTAGCCGGGGCTGGCGGGGACACCATATATTTT
TRBJ1-5 | TRBV29-1 | TRBD1 | - | CSALGQDHQRYSNQPQHF | TGCAGCGCCCTAGGACAGGACCACCAGAGATATAGCAATCAGCCCCAGCATTTT
TRBJ2-3 | TRBV5-1 | - | - | CASSPGLASGSSTDTQYF | TGCGCCAGCAGCCCAGGCTTAGCGAGCGGGTCGAGCACAGATACGCAGTATTTT
TRBJ2-7 | TRBV9 | - | - | CASSPSMGVGNYEQYF | TGTGCCAGCAGCCCGAGTATGGGGGTAGGAAACTACGAGCAGTACTTC
TRBJ2-4 | TRBV11-2 | - | - | CASSSPRQGGNIQYF | TGTGCCAGCAGCTCCCCTAGGCAAGGCGGAAACATTCAGTACTTC
TRBJ2-7 | TRBV27 | - | once | CASSLSGTDYEQYF | TGTGCCAGCAGTTTATCGGGCACTGACTACGAGCAGTACTTC
TRBJ2-1 | TRBV7-2 | - | - | CASSLATPSPIDEQFF | TGTGCCAGCAGCTTAGCGACTCCTAGCCCCATAGATGAGCAGTTCTTC
TRBJ2-6 | TRBV6-1 | TRBD1 | - | CASSLQGTGANVLTF | TGTGCCAGCAGCTTACAGGGGACTGGGGCCAACGTCCTGACTTTC
TRBJ1-4 | TRBV9 | - | - | CASSDPPWTEDNEKLFF | TGTGCCAGCAGCGACCCGCCTTGGACAGAGGATAATGAAAAACTGTTTTTT
TRBJ1-4 | TRBV18 | - | once | CASSPSEKLFF | TGTGCCAGCTCACCGAGTGAAAAACTGTTTTTT
TRBJ2-5 | TRBV27 | - | - | CASSQRVQETQYF | TGTGCCAGCAGTCAGAGGGTACAAGAGACCCAGTACTTC
TRBJ2-1 | TRBV6-1 | TRBD2 | once | CASSGLAGRSEQFF | TGTGCCAGCTCGGGACTAGCGGGAAGGAGTGAGCAGTTCTTC
TRBJ1-1 | TRBV2 | - | - | CASRGRLMNTEAFF | TGTGCCAGCAGGGGCCGGTTGATGAACACTGAAGCTTTCTTT
TRBJ2-3 | TRBV18 | - | - | CASSPSQESADTQYF | TGTGCCAGCTCACCCAGCCAGGAGTCGGCGGATACGCAGTATTTT
TRBJ2-5 | TRBV11-2 | TRBD2 | - | CASSLWGRAGETQYF | TGTGCCAGCAGCTTGTGGGGGAGGGCCGGGGAGACCCAGTACTTC
TRBJ1-5 | TRBV27 | - | - | CASHARGANQPQHF | TGTGCCAGCCACGCAAGGGGCGCAAATCAGCCCCAGCATTTT
TRBJ1-1 | TRBV5-1 | TRBD1 | - | CASGTGIGNTEAFF | TGCGCCAGCGGGACAGGGATTGGCAACACTGAAGCTTTCTTT
TRBJ2-6 | TRBV16 | - | once | CASSQISRARPGANVLTF | TGTGCCAGCAGCCAGATCTCAAGGGCCCGACCAGGGGCCAACGTCCTGACTTTC
TRBJ2-7 | TRBV10-3 | - | - | CAISESTGYAEQYF | TGTGCCATCAGTGAGTCGACGGGGTACGCCGAGCAGTACTTC
TRBJ2-1 | TRBV6-5 | TRBD2 | - | CASSYRGRAYNEQFF | TGTGCCAGCAGTTACCGGGGGAGGGCTTACAATGAGCAGTTCTTC
TRBJ2-1 | TRBV15 | - | - | CATSRDRAGLNEQFF | TGTGCCACCAGCAGAGATCGGGCAGGGCTTAATGAGCAGTTCTTC
TRBJ2-2 | TRBV2 | - | - | CASSEWVGELFF | TGTGCCAGCAGTGAGTGGGTCGGGGAGCTGTTTTTT
TRBJ1-1 | TRBV7-6 | - | - | CASSLAHGRSTEAFF | TGTGCCAGCAGCTTAGCGCACGGGAGGAGCACTGAAGCTTTCTTT
TRBJ2-1 | TRBV29-1 | TRBD2 | - | CSVEDRRLAAYNEQFF | TGCAGCGTTGAAGATCGGCGACTAGCGGCGTACAATGAGCAGTTCTTC
TRBJ2-6 | TRBV5-4 | - | - | CASSQTQTGANVLTF | TGTGCCAGCAGCCAAACCCAGACTGGGGCCAACGTCCTGACTTTC
TRBJ2-3 | TRBV20-1 | - | - | CSARNTDTQYF | TGCAGTGCCAGGAACACAGATACGCAGTATTTT
TRBJ2-3 | TRBV19 | - | - | CASTPGVTDTQYF | TGTGCCAGTACCCCCGGGGTAACAGATACGCAGTATTTT
TRBJ2-7 | TRBV28 | - | - | CASSHPRVEQYF | TGTGCCAGCAGTCACCCCCGGGTCGAGCAGTACTTC
TRBJ2-5 | TRBV29-1 | - | - | CSATGVQETQYF | TGCAGCGCTACGGGGGTCCAAGAGACCCAGTACTTC
TRBJ2-1 | TRBV5-5 | - | - | CASSTQRASYNEQFF | TGTGCCAGCAGCACCCAGCGGGCCTCCTACAATGAGCAGTTCTTC
TRBJ1-1 | TRBV5-4 | - | - | CASSLVQGRNTEAFF | TGTGCCAGCAGCTTGGTGCAGGGTCGCAACACTGAAGCTTTCTTT
TRBJ2-4 | TRBV18 | - | once | CASSPAEGNIQYF | TGTGCCAGCTCACCAGCGGAGGGAAACATTCAGTACTTC
TRBJ1-2 | TRBV27 | - | - | CASSLQGTNYGYTF | TGTGCCAGCAGCTTACAAGGCACTAACTATGGCTACACCTTC
TRBJ2-1 | TRBV11-3 | - | - | CASSFTNSYNEQFF | TGTGCCAGCAGCTTTACAAATTCCTACAATGAGCAGTTCTTC
TRBJ2-1 | TRBV5-4 | - | - | CASSHRELSKEQFF | TGTGCCAGCAGCCACCGTGAGTTGTCGAAGGAGCAGTTCTTC
TRBJ2-1 | TRBV15 | - | - | CATSRGPPTSNNEQFF | TGTGCCACCAGCAGAGGGCCACCAACTAGCAACAATGAGCAGTTCTTC
TRBJ2-5 | TRBV6-6 | - | - | CASRTGEETQYF | TGTGCCAGCAGGACGGGGGAAGAGACCCAGTACTTC
TRBJ2-7 | TRBV9 | TRBD2 | - | CASSVGGSLKQYF | TGTGCCAGCAGCGTCGGGGGGAGTTTGAAGCAGTACTTC
TRBJ1-1 | TRBV27 | - | - | CASSPAALNTEAFF | TGTGCCAGCAGTCCCGCCGCCCTGAACACTGAAGCTTTCTTT
TRBJ1-2 | TRBV19 | - | once | CASSFRASYGYTF | TGTGCCAGTAGTTTTAGAGCATCCTATGGCTACACCTTC
TRBJ1-2 | TRBV7-8 | - | - | CASSLAEIFYGYTF | TGTGCCAGCAGCTTAGCGGAGATCTTCTATGGCTACACCTTC
TRBJ2-2 | TRBV28 | - | - | CVSSLRTPNTGELFF | TGTGTCAGCAGTTTAAGGACACCGAACACCGGGGAGCTGTTTTTT
TRBJ2-1 | TRBV2 | TRBD1 | - | CASSRDRINEQFF | TGTGCCAGCAGCAGGGACAGGATCAATGAGCAGTTCTTC
TRBJ2-6 | TRBV21-1 | - | once | CASSNPRRGANVLTF | TGTGCCAGCAGCAATCCGAGGAGGGGGGCCAACGTCCTGACTTTC
TRBJ2-1 | TRBV9 | - | - | CASSEQGGGTYNEQFF | TGTGCCAGCAGCGAACAGGGAGGTGGGACCTACAATGAGCAGTTCTTC
TRBJ2-1 | TRBV4-1 | - | - | CASSLHGKSSYNEQFF | TGCGCCAGCAGCCTCCACGGGAAAAGCTCCTACAATGAGCAGTTCTTC
TRBJ2-2 | TRBV2 | - | - | CASSEDRGTGELFF | TGTGCCAGCAGTGAGGACAGAGGCACCGGGGAGCTGTTTTTT
TRBJ2-7 | TRBV5-6 | TRBD1 | - | CATTKRGRVRGSYEQYF | TGTGCCACTACCAAAAGGGGGCGCGTTCGGGGCTCCTACGAGCAGTACTTC
TRBJ2-7 | TRBV9 | - | - | CASSVASRADEQYF | TGTGCCAGCAGCGTAGCATCCAGGGCGGATGAGCAGTACTTC
TRBJ2-3 | TRBV19 | - | - | CASSESRRTDTQYF | TGTGCCAGTAGCGAGAGTCGGCGCACAGATACGCAGTATTTT
TRBJ1-4 | TRBV9 | - | - | CASSVAGAGGEKLFF | TGTGCCAGCAGCGTAGCTGGGGCAGGAGGTGAAAAACTGTTTTTT
TRBJ2-2 | TRBV10-1 | - | - | CASRDSSTGELFF | TGCGCCAGCAGGGACAGTAGCACCGGGGAGCTGTTTTTT
TRBJ2-1 | TRBV7-9 | TRBD1 | once | CASSLQGDQFF | TGTGCCAGCAGCCTACAGGGGGACCAGTTCTTC
TRBJ2-7 | TRBV10-1 | TRBD2 | - | CASSDPGLAGGPSEQYF | TGCGCCAGCAGTGATCCGGGACTAGCGGGAGGGCCGAGCGAGCAGTACTTC
TRBJ2-7 | TRBV6-5 | - | - | CASSTDRISYEQYF | TGTGCCAGCAGTACCGACCGGATCTCCTACGAGCAGTACTTC